This T cell receptor beta chain comes out of a study of cytomegalovirus exposure and HLA in healthy donors. Study-wide context: One earlier analysis, a look at around 170 million T cells, found roughly 120 million unique TCR beta sequences. Study findings and constraints: The classifier reportedly diagnosed cytomegalovirus status with high specificity and sensitivity.

The PCR ran on 60 Vbeta and 13 Jbeta primers. The authors' processing: Tens of millions of unique TCR beta chains, 9.5 million to 11 million of them shared, were counted by a later analysis. Sequenced by immunoSEQ multiplex PCR; TCRdb stores in-frame clones only, minus some. The D gene and trimming were derived from the DNA, and the V and J assignments and clone size from that table. In the table there are tens of thousands of clones, 67% of which are singletons. Points on this clone: What it binds is not known.

The V end lost 5 bases, the J end lost 4 bases, and 15 bases lay between the germline ends. There are 14 residues in the CDR3. The V gene's germline CDR1 is SEHNR and CDR2 FQNEAQ (reference sequence). This sequence joins TRBV7-9 and TRBJ2-7; tentative D call: TRBD1 (7 bases). This TCR derives from a man in his thirties or forties in good health and CMV-seronegative. The sequenced sample consisted of PBMCs. CDR3 in amino acids: CASSAQGGPYEQYF. The CDR3 coding sequence is TGTGCCAGCAGCGCCCAGGGGGGACCATACGAGCAGTACTTC. Based on the CDR3 plus reference TRBV7-9 and TRBJ2-7, the full variable domain is DTGVSQNPRHKITKRGQNVTFRCDPISEHNRLYWYRQTLGQGPEFLTYFQNEAQLEKSRLLSDRFSAERPKGSFSTLEIQRTEQGDSAMYLCASSAQGGPYEQYFGPGTRLTVT.